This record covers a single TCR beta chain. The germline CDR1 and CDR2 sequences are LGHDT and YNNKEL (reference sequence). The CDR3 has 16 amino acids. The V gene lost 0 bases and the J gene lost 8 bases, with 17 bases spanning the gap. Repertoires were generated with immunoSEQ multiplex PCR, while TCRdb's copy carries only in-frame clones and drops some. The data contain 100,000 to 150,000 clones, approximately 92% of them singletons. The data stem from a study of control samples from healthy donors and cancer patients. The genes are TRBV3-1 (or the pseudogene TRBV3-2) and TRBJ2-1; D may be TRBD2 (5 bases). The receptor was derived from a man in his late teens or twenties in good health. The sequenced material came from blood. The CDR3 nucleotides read TGTGCCAGCAGCCAAGAAGAGTCTAGCTTAGGGCATGAGCAGTTCTTC. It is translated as CASSQEESSLGHEQFF.